The subject of this entry is one TCR beta chain. In the source study's methods: Reference gene primer amplification gave nucleated cell count estimates. Repertoires were generated with immunoSEQ multiplex PCR, while TCRdb's copy carries only in-frame clones and drops some. V and J calls and clone size are those listed in that table; D and trimming were worked out from the DNA. The sample has some 150,000 clones; around 87% are singletons. Per germline, CDR1 LGHNA and CDR2 YSLEER. CDR3 length: 13 residues. V was trimmed by 6 bases and J by 7 bases, leaving 10 bases between them. This entry comes from a study of blood T cell repertoires in COVID-19. About the study: The origin of the acute and convalescent COVID-19 samples was the United States, Italy and Spain. PBMCs, B-cell-depleted T cells, or T cells were the source of the cDNA or gDNA that made up the material.

The sample consisted of peripheral blood. The TCR originated in an older woman with active COVID-19. V is TRBV4-3 and J is TRBJ1-6; tentative D call: TRBD1 (6 bases). The CDR3 sequence is CASRDSENSPLHF. CDR3 DNA sequence: TGCGCCAGCAGGGACAGCGAGAATTCACCCCTCCACTTT.